The next 21 T cell receptor beta chains were all read from a single sample in a study of cytomegalovirus exposure and HLA in healthy donors. PCR used 60 Vbeta primers and 13 Jbeta primers. Here immunoSEQ multiplex PCR was the method, and the copy in TCRdb shows in-frame clones only, minus some. The data show tens of thousands of clones, 81% seen once. What was sequenced was PBMCs. The receptor set was obtained from a woman in her twenties or thirties in good health and CMV-seronegative.

The chain couples TRBV27 to TRBJ2-7, with TRBD1 matching over 12 bases. CDR3 length equals 15 residues. Trimming took 4 bases from V and 6 from J; bases not matched to a gene: 7. Germline CDR1 reads MNHEY; CDR2 reads SMNVEV (reference sequence). The CDR3 spells CASSWGTGGSGEQYF. In DNA form, the CDR3 reads TGTGCCAGCAGTTGGGGGACAGGGGGCTCGGGCGAGCAGTACTTC.

The chain couples TRBV4-3 to TRBJ2-7; a possible D gene is TRBD1 (6 bases). The CDR3 contains 15 residues. The germline V gene has CDR1 LGHNA and CDR2 YSLEER. V was clipped by 8 bases and J by 0 bases, with 17 bases between them. The CDR3 nucleotides read TGCGCCAGCTCTTATAAGGACAGACCCTCCTACGAGCAGTACTTC. This encodes CASSYKDRPSYEQYF.

The chain is built from TRBV19 and TRBJ2-5; the match to TRBD1 covers 10 bases. The end of the DNA is better explained by TRBJ2-7, so the J call may be wrong. Germline CDR1 LNHDA, CDR2 SQIVND (reference sequence). The CDR3 spans 14 residues. CDR3 amino acids: CASSLGTGAYEQYF. CDR3 coding DNA: TGTGCCAGTAGTCTGGGGACAGGGGCCTACGAGCAGTACTTC.

The chain joins TRBV7-3 to TRBJ2-2; TRBD1 agrees at 8 bases. After removal of 5 bases from V and 5 bases from J, the junction contained 10 bases not matched to a gene. Germline V CDR1 and CDR2: SGHTA, FQGTGA. CDR3 length: 16 residues. This CDR3 reads CASSPPGTGLTGELFF. CDR3 nucleotide sequence: TGTGCCAGCAGCCCCCCCGGGACAGGACTAACCGGGGAGCTGTTTTTT. Looking up the rest from reference TRBV7-3 and TRBJ2-2 gives the full variable domain: GAGVSQTPSNKVTEKGKYVELRCDPISGHTALYWYRQSLGQGPEFLIYFQGTGAADDSGLPNDRFFAVRPEGSVSTLKIQRTERGDSAVYLCASSPPGTGLTGELFFGEGSRLTVL.

This chain links TRBV30 with TRBJ2-3, with D perhaps matching TRBD2 (5 bases). V was shortened by 4 bases and J by 1 base, with 9 bases between the two germline ends. This CDR3 has 13 amino acids. CDR1 and CDR2 (germline): GTSNPN, SVGIG (reference sequence). This CDR3 reads CAWTVGGTDTQYF. DNA of the CDR3: TGTGCCTGGACGGTGGGAGGCACAGATACGCAGTATTTT.

Regarding this clone: The sample has other DNA sequences that encode this CDR3 too. V is TRBV15 and J is TRBJ1-4, with TRBD1 matching over 9 bases. This CDR3 region has 15 residues. Germline V gives CDR1 LNHNV, CDR2 YYDKDF (reference sequence). V lost 1 base to trimming and J lost 5 bases; unmatched junction nucleotides: 2. The CDR3 region has the DNA TGTGCCACCAGCAGAGGGGGACAGGGAAATGAAAAACTGTTTTTT. The encoded protein is CATSRGGQGNEKLFF. The full variable domain, in which reference TRBV15 and TRBJ1-4 provide the parts outside the CDR3, is DAMVIQNPRYQVTQFGKPVTLSCSQTLNHNVMYWYQQKSSQAPKLLFHYYDKDFNNEADTPDNFQSRRPNTSFCFLDIRSPGLGDTAMYLCATSRGGQGNEKLFFGSGTQLSVL.

J is TRBJ2-1 and V is TRBV5-1, with TRBD2 matching over 7 bases. Germline CDR1 and CDR2: SGHRS and YFSETQ. CDR3 size: 15 residues. The J segment lost 1 base and the V segment lost 2 bases, leaving 3 bases of the junction unmatched. The CDR3 loop reads CASSLDSGSYNEQFF. The CDR3 DNA is TGCGCCAGCAGCTTAGATAGCGGGTCCTACAATGAGCAGTTCTTC.

The gene calls are TRBV28 and TRBJ2-4; no reliable D call. The CDR3 contains 14 residues. The germline V gene has CDR1 MDHEN and CDR2 SYDVKM. Between the trimmed V and J ends, which lost 3 bases and 7 bases, there was a span of 13 bases. The DNA for the CDR3 is TGTGCCAGCAGTTTGTTCGGTAGCCGGAACATTCAGTACTTC. Translated, it gives CASSLFGSRNIQYF. The variable domain in full, with the rest retrieved from reference TRBV28 and TRBJ2-4, is DVKVTQSSRYLVKRTGEKVFLECVQDMDHENMFWYRQDPGLGLRLIYFSYDVKMKEKGDIPEGYSVSREKKERFSLILESASTNQTSMYLCASSLFGSRNIQYFGAGTRLSVL.

This clone was seen more than once but under ten times. The chain employs TRBV29-1 and TRBJ2-1, with D perhaps matching TRBD1 (5 bases). V lost 5 bases and J lost 6, with 8 bases in between. The length of the CDR3 is 11 residues. Germline values: CDR1 SQVTM, CDR2 ANQGSEA. The CDR3 nucleotides are TGCAGCGTTCTTAGGGGCAATGAGCAGTTCTTC. Amino acids: CSVLRGNEQFF.

V is TRBV28 and J is TRBJ1-5; 9 bases line up with TRBD1. CDR3 length equals 16 residues. Losses at the gene ends were 3 bases for V and 4 bases for J; bases not matched to a gene: 7. Germline-derived CDR1 and CDR2 are MDHEN and SYDVKM. The CDR3 DNA reads as TGTGCCAGCAGTTTGACAGGGGGAAGGGGGAATCAGCCCCAGCATTTT. The encoded protein is CASSLTGGRGNQPQHF.

The rearrangement uses TRBV27 and TRBJ2-7, with a tentative D call TRBD1 (6 bases). V lost 5 bases and J lost 0, with 14 bases in between. The V gene's germline CDR1 is MNHEY and CDR2 SMNVEV (reference sequence). The length of the CDR3 is 15 residues. The CDR3 DNA follows: TGTGCCAGCAGTCCCCGCCCGACAGGCTCCTACGAGCAGTACTTC. As protein: CASSPRPTGSYEQYF.

In DNA, the CDR3 is TGTGCCAGCAGCTTTCTAGCGGGAGGGGTGGATACGCAGTATTTT. Translation: CASSFLAGGVDTQYF. This chain joins TRBV7-9 and TRBJ2-3, with 12 bases lining up with TRBD2. The CDR3 loop spans 15 amino acids. Germline CDR1 reads SEHNR; CDR2 reads FQNEAQ (reference sequence). The J segment lost 6 bases and the V segment lost 3 bases, leaving 4 bases of the junction unmatched.

The count of this clone is one. The V gene is TRBV5-1, the J gene TRBJ2-1; 11 nucleotides agree with TRBD2. Trimming took 3 bases from V and 3 from J; bases not matched to a gene: 8. This CDR3 has 17 residues. CDR1 is SGHRS and CDR2 is YFSETQ in the germline V gene. For the CDR3, the DNA is TGCGCCAGCAGCTGGCCGCCGGGACTAGCGGACTACAATGAGCAGTTCTTC. It yields the protein CASSWPPGLADYNEQFF.

The chain carries TRBV19 and TRBJ1-1; 9 positions agree with TRBD1. Germline V gene data show CDR1 as LNHDA and CDR2 as SQIVND (reference sequence). V lost 4 bases and J lost 11; bases outside the gene matches: 11. This CDR3 comprises 14 residues. The CDR3 protein is CASSREGQGSVAFF. CDR3 nucleotides: TGTGCCAGTAGTAGGGAAGGACAGGGGTCTGTGGCTTTCTTT.

A few counts support this clone. V and J are TRBV6-1 and TRBJ2-5, with TRBD1 identical over 7 bases. The germline gives CDR1 MNHNS, CDR2 SASEGT. The CDR3 spans 15 residues. J was trimmed by 5 bases and V by 4 bases; bases with no gene match: 10. CDR3 coding DNA: TGTGCCAGCAGTGTTAGTCAGGGGGTCTTGGAGACCCAGTACTTC. It specifies CASSVSQGVLETQYF.

The chain combines TRBV2 with TRBJ2-3; D may be TRBD2 (5 bases). The CDR3 is made up of 16 amino acids. V lost 7 bases to trimming and J lost 0 bases, with 17 bases between them. Germline lookup yields CDR1 SNHLY and CDR2 FYNNEI. The CDR3 region has the DNA TGTGCCAGCACCCGTAGCGAGATGGTTAGCACAGATACGCAGTATTTT. It encodes CASTRSEMVSTDTQYF.

This chain connects TRBV25-1 to TRBJ2-1; a possible D gene is TRBD1 (6 bases). Germline V gene sequence: CDR1 MGHDK, CDR2 SYGVNS. Trimming pared 8 bases from V and 5 bases from J, leaving 16 bases between. CDR3 length: 14 residues. CDR3 sequence (DNA): TGTGCCAGCCTTGGGGGCGCGGCCAACAATGAGCAGTTCTTC. It translates to CASLGGAANNEQFF.

This sequence joins TRBV10-3 and TRBJ1-1, with 7 positions matching TRBD1. Germline CDR1 is ENHRY and CDR2 is SYGVKD. The trim removed 4 bases at V and 7 bases at J, leaving 3 bases unmatched. This CDR3 is 12 amino acids long. Here the CDR3 reads CAISGDSFEAFF. The CDR3, as DNA: TGTGCCATCAGTGGGGACAGCTTTGAAGCTTTCTTT.

The CDR3, as DNA: TGTGCCAGCAGCTTAGTTTTGAGCCCAGGGAGGACTGGAAACACCATATATTTT. Amino acid sequence: CASSLVLSPGRTGNTIYF. The chain recombines TRBV7-2 with TRBJ1-3, with D perhaps matching TRBD1 (5 bases). CDR1 is SGHTA, CDR2 FQGNSA, per germline. Deletions cut 1 base from V and 2 bases from J, with 18 bases between. The CDR3 spans 18 residues. Full variable domain (missing parts from reference TRBV7-2 and TRBJ1-3): GAGVSQSPSNKVTEKGKDVELRCDPISGHTALYWYRQSLGQGLEFLIYFQGNSAPDKSGLPSDRFSAERTGGSVSTLTIQRTQQEDSAVYLCASSLVLSPGRTGNTIYFGEGSWLTVV.

V gene TRBV15 combines with J gene TRBJ1-2; 7 bases are shared with TRBD1. Germline-derived CDR1 and CDR2 are LNHNV and YYDKDF (reference sequence). The CDR3 consists of 18 residues. After removal of 5 bases from V and 0 bases from J, the junction contained 15 bases not matched to a gene. CDR3 DNA: TGTGCCACCAGCTCTGTACAGGGGATCCCGTTAGCTAACTATGGCTACACCTTC. It is translated as CATSSVQGIPLANYGYTF.

J is TRBJ2-7 and V is TRBV10-3; 8 bases map to TRBD2. Germline V lookup: CDR1 ENHRY, CDR2 SYGVKD. The CDR3 has 15 residues. Germline trimming cut 4 bases from V and 1 base from J; bases unmatched to any gene: 6. The CDR3 DNA reads TGTGCCATCAGTGTTAGCGGGGTTCCTTCCTACGAGCAGTACTTC. As protein: CAISVSGVPSYEQYF.